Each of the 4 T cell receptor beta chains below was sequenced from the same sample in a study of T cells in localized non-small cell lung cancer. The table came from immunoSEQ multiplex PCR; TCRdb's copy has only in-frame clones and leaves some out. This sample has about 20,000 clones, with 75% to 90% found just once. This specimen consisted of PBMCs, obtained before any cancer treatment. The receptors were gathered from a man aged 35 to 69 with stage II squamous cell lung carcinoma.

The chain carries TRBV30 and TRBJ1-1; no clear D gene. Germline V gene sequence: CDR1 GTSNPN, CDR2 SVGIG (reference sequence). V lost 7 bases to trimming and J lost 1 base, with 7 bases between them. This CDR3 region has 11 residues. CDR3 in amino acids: CAFDKNTEAFF. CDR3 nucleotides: TGTGCCTTCGACAAGAACACTGAAGCTTTCTTT. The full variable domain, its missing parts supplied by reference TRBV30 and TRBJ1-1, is SQTIHQWPATLVQPVGSPLSLECTVEGTSNPNLYWYRQAAGRGLQLLFYSVGIGQISSEVPQNLSASRPQDRQFILSSKKLLLSDSGFYLCAFDKNTEAFFGQGTRLTVV.

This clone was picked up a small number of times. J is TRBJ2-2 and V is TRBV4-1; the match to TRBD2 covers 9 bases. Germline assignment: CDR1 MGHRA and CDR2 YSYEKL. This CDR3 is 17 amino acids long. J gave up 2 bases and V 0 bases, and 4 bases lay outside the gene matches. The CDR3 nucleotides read TGCGCCAGCAGCCAAGACGGCGGGGGGGCTAACACCGGGGAGCTGTTTTTT. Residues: CASSQDGGGANTGELFF.

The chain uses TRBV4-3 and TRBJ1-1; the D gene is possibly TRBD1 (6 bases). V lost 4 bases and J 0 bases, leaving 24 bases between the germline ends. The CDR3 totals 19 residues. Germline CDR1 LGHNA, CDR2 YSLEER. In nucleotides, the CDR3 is TGCGCCAGCAGCCCCGACCTGGTACAGGGTGGGTTCATGAACACTGAAGCTTTCTTT. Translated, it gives CASSPDLVQGGFMNTEAFF.

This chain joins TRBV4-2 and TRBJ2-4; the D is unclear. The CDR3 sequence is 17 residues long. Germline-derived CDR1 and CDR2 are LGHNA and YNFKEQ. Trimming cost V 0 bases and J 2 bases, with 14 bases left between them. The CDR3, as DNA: TGTGCCAGCAGCCAAGATCCCGGCTCCTTCACCAAAAACATTCAGTACTTC. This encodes CASSQDPGSFTKNIQYF.